This is a list of T cell receptor beta chains from one sample in a study of blood T cells in healthy people across ages. TCRdb processed the 5' RACE reads anew with MiXCR; each CDR3 protein has one entry. This table holds some 1,500,000 distinct CDR3 sequences, 35% to 45% found once. The sequenced sample was blood. Receptor source: a woman between 18 and 29 years old in good health. The CDR3 runs from the conserved cysteine through the conserved F or W. The D gene is left open where the match is weak. Part of the rows lack a size; the others show once, few, many or a class for expanded clones.

NA	NA	TRBV7-6	TRBJ2-5	CASSIDRGAETQYF	TGTGCCAGCAGCATAGATCGGGGGGCGGAGACCCAGTACTTC
TRBD2	NA	TRBV14	TRBJ2-1	CASSPGLAGGKSSYNEQFF	TGTGCCAGCAGCCCGGGACTAGCGGGGGGGAAAAGCTCCTACAATGAGCAGTTCTTC
NA	once	TRBV30	TRBJ1-2	CAWSSGGYTF	TGTGCCTGGAGTTCTGGTGGCTACACCTTC
NA	many	TRBV12-3/TRBV12-4	TRBJ1-5	CASSLTSNQPQHF	TGTGCCAGCAGCTTGACTAGCAATCAGCCCCAGCATTTT
NA	few	TRBV27	TRBJ2-7	CAGSPPGPSYEQYF	TGTGCCGGCAGTCCTCCCGGTCCCTCCTACGAGCAGTACTTC
TRBD1	few	TRBV12-3/TRBV12-4	TRBJ2-7	CASSLTGDGKEQYF	TGTGCCAGCAGTTTAACAGGGGATGGAAAGGAGCAGTACTTC
NA	NA	TRBV6-1	TRBJ1-2	CASRPGPGAFYGYTF	TGTGCCAGCAGGCCGGGACCAGGAGCCTTCTATGGCTACACCTTC
NA	NA	TRBV9	TRBJ2-5	CASSHKVGQGTTSSTF	NA
TRBD2	NA	TRBV6-6	TRBJ2-1	CASTRGDYNEQFF	TGTGCCAGCACCCGGGGGGACTACAATGAGCAGTTCTTC
TRBD2	NA	TRBV20-1	TRBJ2-3	CSARVPGLGTDTQYF	TGCAGTGCTAGAGTGCCGGGACTAGGGACAGATACGCAGTATTTT
NA	few	TRBV7-9	TRBJ2-5	CASSLAWASQETQYF	TGTGCCAGCAGCTTAGCGTGGGCCTCCCAAGAGACCCAGTACTTC
TRBD1	NA	TRBV28	TRBJ2-1	CASRTGQVYNEQFF	TGTGCCAGCCGGACGGGACAGGTCTACAATGAGCAGTTCTTC
NA	NA	TRBV27	TRBJ1-2	CASSLSGLGSGYTF	TGTGCCAGCAGTTTGTCGGGGCTTGGGAGCGGCTACACCTTC
NA	NA	TRBV12-3/TRBV12-4	TRBJ2-5	CASSLLQVQETQYF	TGTGCCAGCAGTTTACTACAGGTCCAAGAGACCCAGTACTTC
NA	few	TRBV7-9	TRBJ1-2	CASSDTTDAANYGYTF	TGTGCCAGCAGCGATACCACAGACGCCGCTAACTATGGCTACACCTTC
NA	NA	TRBV28	TRBJ2-1	CASSQARGFRFF	TGTGCCAGCAGCCAAGCGCGAGGGTTTAGGTTCTTC
NA	NA	TRBV4-3	TRBJ1-1	CASSQARLNTEAFF	TGCGCCAGCAGCCAAGCGCGGCTGAACACTGAAGCTTTCTTT
NA	few	TRBV12-3/TRBV12-4	TRBJ2-7	CASSKNAPTSYEQYF	TGTGCCAGCTCCAAAAATGCCCCGACAAGCTACGAGCAGTACTTC
TRBD1	NA	TRBV7-9	TRBJ1-2	CASSLDLDRQWYGYTF	TGTGCCAGCAGCTTAGACCTGGACAGGCAATGGTATGGCTACACCTTC
NA	few	TRBV29-1	TRBJ1-5	CSVRTDASNQPQHF	TGCAGCGTCCGGACAGACGCTAGCAATCAGCCCCAGCATTTT
NA	NA	TRBV7-6	TRBJ2-5	CASSLTVGYQETQYF	TGTGCCAGCAGCTTAACTGTGGGGTACCAAGAGACCCAGTACTTC
TRBD2	NA	TRBV25-1	TRBJ2-1	CASSEVGTSGGNEQFF	TGTGCCAGCAGTGAGGTGGGGACTAGCGGGGGCAATGAGCAGTTCTTC
NA	few	TRBV29-1	TRBJ2-3	CSPSGPGRLDTQYF	TGCAGCCCCTCTGGGCCTGGGAGGTTAGATACGCAGTATTTT
NA	NA	TRBV7-2	TRBJ2-3	CASSLVLPTDTQYF	TGTGCCAGCAGCTTGGTCCTACCCACAGATACGCAGTATTTT
NA	NA	TRBV3-1	TRBJ1-1	CASRLLQGNTEAFF	TGTGCCAGCAGACTACTTCAGGGGAACACTGAAGCTTTCTTT
TRBD2	NA	TRBV5-1	TRBJ2-1	CASSPPRGSGGYNEQFF	TGCGCCAGCAGCCCCCCGCGGGGTAGCGGGGGCTACAATGAGCAGTTCTTC
NA	many	TRBV20-1	TRBJ2-5	CSARDWQTQYF	TGCAGTGCTAGGGACTGGCAGACCCAGTACTTC
TRBD1	few	TRBV7-9	TRBJ1-2	CASSPGGGDGYTF	TGTGCCAGCAGCCCGGGAGGGGGCGATGGCTACACCTTC
NA	many	TRBV29-1	TRBJ2-7	CSVARGLGYEQYF	TGCAGCGTTGCAAGGGGTTTGGGGTACGAGCAGTACTTC
NA	few	TRBV29-1	TRBJ1-2	CSVSTDNYGYTF	TGCAGCGTTTCCACTGATAACTATGGCTACACCTTC
TRBD1	few	TRBV12-3/TRBV12-4	TRBJ2-7	CARASGTVAEQYF	TGTGCCAGGGCCTCCGGGACAGTCGCCGAGCAGTACTTC
TRBD1	NA	TRBV6-5	TRBJ1-6	CASTQAGTAHNSPLHF	TGTGCCAGCACCCAGGCGGGGACAGCCCATAATTCACCCCTCCACTTT
TRBD1	NA	TRBV4-2	TRBJ2-7	CASSQVSGQGAYEQYF	TGTGCCAGCAGCCAAGTCTCGGGACAGGGGGCCTACGAGCAGTACTTC
NA	NA	TRBV15	TRBJ1-2	CATSPSPDNSYGYTF	TGTGCCACCAGCCCCTCCCCGGACAATTCCTATGGCTACACCTTC
NA	NA	TRBV5-1	TRBJ2-5	CASSLVGHERKETQYF	TGCGCCAGCAGCTTGGTTGGCCACGAACGCAAGGAGACCCAGTACTTC
NA	NA	TRBV5-1	TRBJ1-4	CASTSAGINEKLFF	TGCGCCAGCACCTCCGCCGGGATAAATGAAAAACTGTTTTTT
TRBD1	NA	TRBV20-1	TRBJ1-5	CSARQGWNQPQHF	TGCAGTGCTCGACAGGGTTGGAATCAGCCCCAGCATTTT
NA	many	TRBV10-3	TRBJ2-4	CAISLNEARIGDIQYF	TGTGCCATCAGCCTAAATGAAGCCAGGATTGGGGACATTCAGTACTTC
NA	NA	TRBV6-4	TRBJ2-7	CASSDSLAGSYEQYF	TGTGCCAGCAGTGACTCACTGGCGGGCTCCTACGAGCAGTACTTC